A single sample gave rise to the 12 T cell receptor beta chains below, sequenced in a study of T cells after yellow fever vaccination. From the 5' RACE reads, TCRdb called clonotypes with MiXCR, one entry per CDR3 protein. This sample has over 250,000 distinct CDR3 sequences, with 5.2% found just once. The specimen comprised CD4+ T cells sorted from PBMCs, sampled on the day of the yellow fever booster vaccination. The receptors were sampled from a man between 18 and 29 years old who received the YFV17D yellow fever vaccine.

This clonotype was found a few times. The chain uses TRBV10-3 and TRBJ2-2, with 8 bases lining up with TRBD1. The CDR3 is 13 residues long. Per germline, CDR1 ENHRY and CDR2 SYGVKD. V gave up 8 bases and J gave up 6 bases; unmatched junction bases: 5. In nucleotides, the CDR3 is TGTGCCATCCGGGACAGGTTTTCCGGGGAGCTGTTTTTT. The encoded protein is CAIRDRFSGELFF.

Many counts were recorded for this clonotype. V usage is TRBV10-3 and J usage is TRBJ1-2; maybe TRBD1 (5 bases). CDR1 and CDR2 from the germline V gene are ENHRY and SYGVKD. V lost 7 bases to trimming and J lost 4 bases, with 7 bases between them. The length of the CDR3 is 11 residues. CDR3 nucleotides: TGTGCCATCAAGGGGAGCTATGGCTACACCTTC. The encoded protein is CAIKGSYGYTF.

V is TRBV3-1 and J is TRBJ1-6; D call uncertain. V lost 0 bases and J lost 14, with 14 bases in between. CDR3 length: 14 amino acids. Germline values: CDR1 LGHDT, CDR2 YNNKEL (reference sequence). The CDR3 DNA reads TGTGCCAGCAGCCAAGATATAGGAACGTCCTCCCTCCACTTT. Translation: CASSQDIGTSSLHF.

V is TRBV18 and J is TRBJ1-6, with D uncertain. CDR1 is KGHSH, CDR2 LQKENI, per germline. CDR3 length equals 15 residues. V lost 2 bases and J lost 5, with 10 bases in between. The CDR3 DNA is TGTGCCAGCTCACCAAGGTCAGAGAATAATTCACCCCTCCACTTT. Residues: CASSPRSENNSPLHF.

This clonotype appeared a few times. The chain joins TRBV7-8 to TRBJ1-2; tentative D call: TRBD1 (6 bases). The germline V gene encodes CDR1 SGHVS and CDR2 FQNEAQ. V dropped 6 bases and J dropped 8 bases, with 19 bases sitting between them. The CDR3 extends over 14 amino acids. The CDR3 loop is CASSFDRTAGGYTF. The DNA of the CDR3 is TGTGCCAGCAGTTTTGACAGGACCGCCGGAGGCTACACCTTC. Supplemented by reference TRBV7-8 and TRBJ1-2, the full variable domain reads GAGVSQSPRYKVAKRGQDVALRCDPISGHVSLFWYQQALGQGPEFLTYFQNEAQLDKSGLPSDRFFAERPEGSVSTLKIQRTQQEDSAVYLCASSFDRTAGGYTFGSGTRLTVV.

The genes are TRBV28 and TRBJ1-1; D unresolved. Trimming took 2 bases from V and 1 from J, leaving 8 bases between them. The germline V gene has CDR1 MDHEN and CDR2 SYDVKM. The CDR3 contains 14 residues. The CDR3 nucleotides are TGTGCCAGCAGTTTAGCTGACGGGAACACTGAAGCTTTCTTT. Protein: CASSLADGNTEAFF.

The CDR3 DNA follows: TGTGCCAGCAGTGAACTTTTCTCTGGGGCCAACGTCCTGACTTTC. Amino acid sequence: CASSELFSGANVLTF. V is TRBV12-3 or TRBV12-4 and J is TRBJ2-6; D gene unclear. V lost 5 bases and J 0 bases, leaving 8 bases between the germline ends. CDR3 length equals 15 residues.

This clonotype was detected ten times or more. The rearrangement joins TRBV5-1 to TRBJ2-2; possible D gene TRBD2, 5 bases. Trimming left V 4 bases short and J 2 bases short, with 15 bases between. The length of the CDR3 is 16 residues. In germline, CDR1 is SGHRS, CDR2 YFSETQ. CDR3 in DNA: TGCGCCAGCAGCAAAATAGCGAGCCCAAACACCGGGGAGCTGTTTTTT. Its protein is CASSKIASPNTGELFF.

This clonotype was counted between two and nine times. The rearrangement links TRBV7-2 to TRBJ1-5, with TRBD1 as a possible D gene (6 bases). Trimming took 5 bases from V and 7 from J, leaving 18 bases between them. The V gene's germline CDR1 is SGHTA and CDR2 FQGNSA. This CDR3 has 15 residues. CDR3 amino acids: CASSPQGMGRQPQHF. The DNA for the CDR3 is TGTGCCAGCAGCCCACAGGGTATGGGTAGGCAGCCCCAGCATTTT.

This clonotype showed up just a few times. CDR3 sequence (DNA): TGTGCCAGTAGTATACCCCAGACCAACGGGGAGCTGTTTTTT. This encodes CASSIPQTNGELFF. The chain links TRBV19 to TRBJ2-2; D call uncertain. V was cut by 2 bases and J by 7 bases, with 11 bases left in between. Germline V gene lookup returns CDR1 LNHDA and CDR2 SQIVND (reference sequence). The CDR3 runs to 14 residues.

The table lists this clonotype with many counts. The V and J genes are TRBV2 and TRBJ2-3; 7 bases line up with TRBD2. The CDR3 sequence is 13 residues long. V lost 8 bases and J lost 5; bases outside the gene matches: 7. Germline lookup yields CDR1 SNHLY and CDR2 FYNNEI. CDR3 coding DNA: TGTGCCAGCCGGGACTACGACTTAGATACGCAGTATTTT. Its translation: CASRDYDLDTQYF.

This clonotype was found many times. This chain connects TRBV12-3 or TRBV12-4 to TRBJ1-2; the D is unclear. The CDR3 totals 12 residues. The germline V and J ends were trimmed by 5 bases and 8 bases, with 12 bases remaining between them. The chain's CDR3 is CASSLTAGGYTF. As DNA, the CDR3 is TGTGCCAGCAGTCTAACAGCTGGAGGCTACACCTTC.